One and the same sample provided the 27 T cell receptor beta chains below, sequenced in a study of shared clonotypes between healthy human individuals. TCRdb's table, derived via immunoSEQ multiplex PCR, lists solely in-frame clones and lacks some. This sample has a few million clones, with over 85% found just once. The sequenced sample consisted of naive CD4+ T cells sorted from blood. Subset indicated: CD45RA+ positively selected. These receptors were obtained from a man aged 18 to 35 in good health.

The chain joins TRBV7-3 to TRBJ2-1; perhaps TRBD2 as D (6 bases). The CDR3 sequence is 13 residues long. Germline loops: CDR1 SGHTA, CDR2 FQGTGA. V was clipped by 5 bases and J by 4 bases, with 9 bases between them. CDR3 residues: CASSGGLYNEQFF. The CDR3 coding sequence is TGTGCCAGCAGCGGGGGACTTTACAATGAGCAGTTCTTC.

This clone occurred once. At the DNA level, this CDR3 is encoded by other sequences in the same sample as well. The CDR3: CASSLGGTGPYEQYF. DNA for the CDR3: TGCGCCAGCAGCTTGGGCGGGACAGGGCCCTACGAGCAGTACTTC. This chain connects TRBV5-1 to TRBJ2-7; TRBD1 matches at 9 bases. The V gene's germline CDR1 is SGHRS and CDR2 YFSETQ. This CDR3 spans 15 amino acids. J was trimmed by 2 bases and V by 0 bases; bases with no gene match: 3.

The V gene is TRBV30, the J gene TRBJ2-2; 11 bases are a match to TRBD1. The CDR3 consists of 15 residues. After removal of 6 bases from V and 6 bases from J, the junction contained 9 bases not matched to a gene. The germline gives CDR1 GTSNPN, CDR2 SVGIG (reference sequence). CDR3 coding DNA: TGTGCCTGTACGACCGGGACAGGGGGGGCCGGGGAGCTGTTTTTT. Protein sequence: CACTTGTGGAGELFF.

The chain uses TRBV6-1 and TRBJ2-1; possibly TRBD1 for D (6 bases). This CDR3 has 15 amino acids. Trimming pared 4 bases from V and 5 bases from J, leaving 15 bases between. CDR1 MNHNS and CDR2 SASEGT come from the germline V gene. CDR3 nucleotide sequence: TGTGCCAGCAGTGGTACAGGGTGGTGGGACAATGAGCAGTTCTTC. Translation gives CASSGTGWWDNEQFF.

With respect to this clone: This may stem from a read error, because a much larger clone lies one nucleotide away. Other DNA sequences within the sample encode an identical CDR3. The chain combines TRBV5-4 with TRBJ2-7; D is unresolved. This CDR3 contains 11 residues. CDR1 SGHNT and CDR2 YYREEE come from the germline V gene (reference sequence). V was clipped by 3 bases and J by 3 bases, with 4 bases between them. CDR3 residues: CASSSGYEQYF. In DNA, the CDR3 is TGTGCCAGCAGCTCCGGCTACGAGCAGTACTTC.

The chain links TRBV6-4 to TRBJ2-7, with D perhaps TRBD2 (5 bases). This CDR3 is built from 13 residues. Germline V gene sequence: CDR1 MRHNA, CDR2 SNTAGT. V dropped 5 bases and J dropped 5 bases, with 13 bases sitting between them. CDR3 sequence reads: CASSLGVGDEQYF. In DNA, the CDR3 is TGTGCCAGCAGTCTCGGGGTTGGGGACGAGCAGTACTTC.

V and J are TRBV12-5 and TRBJ2-1, with 10 bases matching TRBD1. The CDR3 is 16 amino acids. Germline V gene sequence: CDR1 LGHNT, CDR2 FRNRAP. V gave up 9 bases and J gave up 3 bases; unmatched junction bases: 11. The CDR3 nucleotides are TGTGCTAGGCCTTTGACAGGGGGCCTTGGCTACAATGAGCAGTTCTTC. Its protein product is CARPLTGGLGYNEQFF.

The chain has TRBV6-5 and TRBJ1-2; no clear D gene. Germline V lookup: CDR1 MNHEY, CDR2 SVGAGI. V was cut by 2 bases and J by 6 bases, with 16 bases left in between. This CDR3 comprises 15 residues. CDR3 DNA: TGTGCCAGCAGTTACCTCCGTGAGTCTCCCCATGGCTACACCTTC. This codes for CASSYLRESPHGYTF.

The chain carries TRBV5-5 and TRBJ1-2, with D tentatively TRBD1 (6 bases). With 4 bases removed from V and 0 bases from J, the gap between germline ends came to 10 bases. CDR1 and CDR2 from the germline V gene are SGHKS and YYEKEE (reference sequence). CDR3 length equals 14 residues. CDR3 sequence reads: CASSQGSTNYGYTF. CDR3 sequence (DNA): TGTGCCAGCAGCCAGGGGTCGACTAACTATGGCTACACCTTC.

V usage is TRBV12-5 and J usage is TRBJ2-5, with D tentatively TRBD2 (6 bases). V lost 3 bases, J lost 5 bases, and 16 bases lay in between. The CDR3 length is 15 residues. The germline V gene encodes CDR1 LGHNT and CDR2 FRNRAP. Written as DNA, the CDR3 is TGTGCTAGTGGTTTTGGTCGGGAGCCAGGGGAGACCCAGTACTTC. It encodes CASGFGREPGETQYF. The full variable domain, completed using reference TRBV12-5 and TRBJ2-5, is DARVTQTPRHKVTEMGQEVTMRCQPILGHNTVFWYRQTMMQGLELLAYFRNRAPLDDSGMPKDRFSAEMPDATLATLKIQPSEPRDSAVYFCASGFGREPGETQYFGPGTRLLVL.

The chain is built from TRBV6-1 and TRBJ1-1; tentative D call: TRBD1 (6 bases). The CDR3 is 14 amino acids. The ends were cut back, 6 bases at V and 2 bases at J, with 13 bases in the middle. CDR1 is MNHNS, CDR2 SASEGT, per germline. The CDR3 loop is CASRESGANTEAFF. CDR3 nucleotides: TGTGCCAGCAGAGAATCAGGGGCTAACACTGAAGCTTTCTTT.

The rearrangement links TRBV7-2 to TRBJ2-5; possibly TRBD1 for D (5 bases). V gave up 3 bases and J gave up 5 bases, with 13 bases separating them. The CDR3 is made up of 14 amino acids. Germline CDR1 and CDR2: SGHTA and FQGNSA. CDR3 residues: CASSFDSSPETQYF. The CDR3 DNA sequence: TGTGCCAGCAGCTTCGACAGCTCACCCGAGACCCAGTACTTC.

The count of this clone is one. This chain joins TRBV6-1 and TRBJ2-2, with D perhaps matching TRBD1 (6 bases). Germline loops: CDR1 MNHNS, CDR2 SASEGT. V lost 6 bases and J lost 5, with 16 bases in between. The CDR3 consists of 15 residues. For the CDR3, the DNA is TGTGCCAGCAGCGGCGACAGGTTGGGAACCGGGGAGCTGTTTTTT. As protein: CASSGDRLGTGELFF.

This clone came up once. Here the CDR3 reads CAISSNRDQETQYF. The CDR3 coding sequence is TGTGCCATCAGTTCGAACAGGGATCAAGAGACCCAGTACTTC. This rearrangement joins TRBV10-3 to TRBJ2-5; a possible D gene is TRBD1 (6 bases). CDR3 length equals 14 residues. V was trimmed by 5 bases and J by 2 bases, leaving 12 bases between them. Germline assignment: CDR1 ENHRY and CDR2 SYGVKD.

The chain carries TRBV7-2 and TRBJ2-7; D perhaps matches TRBD2 (6 bases). Trimming left V 5 bases short and J 1 base short, with 15 bases between. Germline V gives CDR1 SGHTA, CDR2 FQGNSA. The CDR3 totals 15 residues. The CDR3 coding sequence is TGTGCCAGCAGCATAGGAGGAGGGGCGTCCTACGAGCAGTACTTC. It yields the protein CASSIGGGASYEQYF.

This chain joins TRBV30 and TRBJ1-5; TRBD1 is a possible D gene (5 bases). This CDR3 is built from 14 residues. CDR1 GTSNPN and CDR2 SVGIG come from the germline V gene (reference sequence). Trimming shortened V by 4 bases and J by 3 bases, and 13 bases separated the two germline ends. The DNA of the CDR3 is TGTGCCTGGAAGGGGCTAGGAAACAATCAGCCCCAGCATTTT. Protein sequence: CAWKGLGNNQPQHF.

This chain links TRBV7-2 with TRBJ2-5, with D possibly matching TRBD2 (6 bases). Germline CDR1 is SGHTA and CDR2 is FQGNSA. This CDR3 has 13 residues. V was pared by 8 bases and J by 5 bases, with 15 bases between. The CDR3 DNA reads TGTGCCAGCTGGGACTTCATCCAGGAGACCCAGTACTTC. Its translation is CASWDFIQETQYF.

This rearrangement joins TRBV5-8 to TRBJ1-5; D is unresolved. Germline loops: CDR1 SGHTS, CDR2 YDEGEE. The V gene lost 2 bases and the J gene lost 0 bases, with 18 bases spanning the gap. The length of the CDR3 is 18 residues. CDR3 amino acids: CASSFLGFTVDSNQPQHF. CDR3 in DNA: TGTGCCAGCAGCTTTTTGGGGTTTACCGTTGATAGCAATCAGCCCCAGCATTTT.

The V call is TRBV5-4, the J call TRBJ1-4; TRBD1 might be the D (6 bases). Germline V CDR1 and CDR2: SGHNT, YYREEE (reference sequence). V shed 0 bases and J shed 8 bases, with 14 bases lying between them. The CDR3 spans 15 residues. The CDR3 spells CASSLEAGVSEKLFF. The CDR3 DNA sequence: TGTGCCAGCAGCTTGGAAGCAGGGGTATCGGAAAAACTGTTTTTT. The whole variable domain, remainder taken from reference TRBV5-4 and TRBJ1-4, is ETGVTQSPTHLIKTRGQQVTLRCSSQSGHNTVSWYQQALGQGPQFIFQYYREEENGRGNFPPRFSGLQFPNYSSELNVNALELDDSALYLCASSLEAGVSEKLFFGSGTQLSVL.

This clone came up once. The V gene is TRBV10-3, the J gene TRBJ2-1, with TRBD2 matching over 11 bases. The CDR3 extends over 16 amino acids. Unmatched junction bases numbered 8, after V lost 2 bases and J lost 8 bases. CDR1 is ENHRY, CDR2 SYGVKD, per germline. CDR3 DNA: TGTGCCATCAGTGAGAGGCTAGCGGGGGGCCTCGATGAGCAGTTCTTC. Amino acid sequence: CAISERLAGGLDEQFF.

This chain uses TRBV19 with TRBJ2-4; D gene unclear. V lost 7 bases to trimming and J lost 6 bases, with 19 bases between them. Germline V gives CDR1 LNHDA, CDR2 SQIVND (reference sequence). The CDR3 has 15 amino acids. The DNA of the CDR3 is TGTGCCAGTACCCTGTCGATAGCCGCCCGAAACATTCAGTACTTC. Translated: CASTLSIAARNIQYF.

Regarding this clone: The sample carries other DNA sequences with the same CDR3. The chain carries TRBV10-3 and TRBJ1-2, with 8 bases aligning to TRBD1. Germline V gene sequence: CDR1 ENHRY, CDR2 SYGVKD. The CDR3 length is 12 residues. With 6 bases clipped from V and 6 bases from J, the junction kept 3 bases outside the gene matches. Here the CDR3 DNA reads TGTGCCATCAGCTTGACAGGGGATGGCTACACCTTC. This codes for CAISLTGDGYTF.

The CDR3, as DNA: TGTGCCAGCAGCTTAGAAATGGGGACCCAGTACTTC. Its translation: CASSLEMGTQYF. The chain recombines TRBV7-9 with TRBJ2-5, with D unresolved. Trimming left V 1 base short and J 7 bases short, with 7 bases between. There are 12 residues in the CDR3. Germline CDR1 and CDR2: SEHNR and FQNEAQ (reference sequence).

The chain uses TRBV11-2 and TRBJ2-7; D ambiguous. Trimming pared 5 bases from V and 5 bases from J, leaving 16 bases between. CDR1 and CDR2 from the germline V gene are SGHAT and FQNNGV. There are 14 residues in the CDR3. The CDR3 nucleotides are TGTGCCAGCAGCCCAGCCCCGACGTGGAACGAGCAGTACTTC. Translated, it gives CASSPAPTWNEQYF. Based on the CDR3 plus reference TRBV11-2 and TRBJ2-7, the full variable domain is EAGVAQSPRYKIIEKRQSVAFWCNPISGHATLYWYQQILGQGPKLLIQFQNNGVVDDSQLPKDRFSAERLKGVDSTLKIQPAKLEDSAVYLCASSPAPTWNEQYFGPGTRLTVT.

Details on this clone: Other DNA sequences of this sample code for an identical CDR3. The V and J genes are TRBV7-2 and TRBJ2-1, with TRBD2 identical over 14 bases. The CDR3 is made up of 18 amino acids. With 3 bases clipped from V and 0 bases from J, the junction kept 4 bases outside the gene matches. Germline V CDR1 and CDR2: SGHTA, FQGNSA. The CDR3 spells CASSLPGTSGSSYNEQFF. For the CDR3, the DNA is TGTGCCAGCAGCTTGCCCGGGACTAGCGGGAGCTCCTACAATGAGCAGTTCTTC.

The chain combines TRBV11-2 with TRBJ1-1, with no clear D. Looked up from germline, CDR1 is SGHAT and CDR2 is FQNNGV. The V gene lost 4 bases and the J gene lost 11 bases, with 23 bases spanning the gap. CDR3 length equals 15 residues. The CDR3 loop is CASSSLRVRQAGAFF. In DNA form, the CDR3 reads TGTGCCAGCAGCTCCCTCCGGGTGCGGCAGGCTGGCGCTTTCTTT.

J is TRBJ2-7 and V is TRBV6-5; perhaps TRBD2 as D (7 bases). The CDR3 consists of 15 residues. The germline V and J ends were trimmed by 5 bases and 1 base, with 15 bases remaining between them. Germline CDR1 is MNHEY and CDR2 is SVGAGI. CDR3 region: CASSRGAGASYEQYF. CDR3 sequence (DNA): TGTGCCAGCAGTAGGGGGGCGGGAGCGTCCTACGAGCAGTACTTC.